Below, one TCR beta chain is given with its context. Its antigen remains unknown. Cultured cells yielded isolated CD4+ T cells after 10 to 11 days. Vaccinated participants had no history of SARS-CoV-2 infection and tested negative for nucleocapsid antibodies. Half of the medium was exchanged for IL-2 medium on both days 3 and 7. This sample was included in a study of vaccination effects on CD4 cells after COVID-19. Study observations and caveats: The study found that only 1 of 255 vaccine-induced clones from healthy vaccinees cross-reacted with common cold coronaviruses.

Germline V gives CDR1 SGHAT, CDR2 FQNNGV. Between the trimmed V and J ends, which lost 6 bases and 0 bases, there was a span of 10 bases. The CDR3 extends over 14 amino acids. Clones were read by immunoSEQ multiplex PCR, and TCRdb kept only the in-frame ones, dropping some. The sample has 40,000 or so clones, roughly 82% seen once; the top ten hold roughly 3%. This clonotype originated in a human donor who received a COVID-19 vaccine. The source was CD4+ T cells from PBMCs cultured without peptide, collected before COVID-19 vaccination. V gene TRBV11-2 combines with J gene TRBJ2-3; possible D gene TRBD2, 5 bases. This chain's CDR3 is CASSPGISTDTQYF. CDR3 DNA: TGTGCCAGCAGTCCGGGAATAAGCACAGATACGCAGTATTTT.